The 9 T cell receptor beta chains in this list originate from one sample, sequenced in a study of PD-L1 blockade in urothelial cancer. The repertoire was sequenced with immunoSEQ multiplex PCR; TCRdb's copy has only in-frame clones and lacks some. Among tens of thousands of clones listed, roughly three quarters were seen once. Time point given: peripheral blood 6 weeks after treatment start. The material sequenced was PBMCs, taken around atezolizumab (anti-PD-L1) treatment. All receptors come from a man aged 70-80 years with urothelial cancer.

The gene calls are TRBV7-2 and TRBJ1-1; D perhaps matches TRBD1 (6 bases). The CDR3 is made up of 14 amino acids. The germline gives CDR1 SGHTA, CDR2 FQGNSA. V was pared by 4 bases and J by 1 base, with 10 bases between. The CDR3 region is CASSYGTKNTEAFF. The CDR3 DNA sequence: TGTGCCAGCAGCTATGGGACAAAGAACACTGAAGCTTTCTTT.

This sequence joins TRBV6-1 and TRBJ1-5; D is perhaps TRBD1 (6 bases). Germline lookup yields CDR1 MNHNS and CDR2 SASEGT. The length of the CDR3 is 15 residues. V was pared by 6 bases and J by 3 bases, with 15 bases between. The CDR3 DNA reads TGTGCCAGCAGGCTGGACAGCGACAACAATCAGCCCCAGCATTTT. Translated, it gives CASRLDSDNNQPQHF.

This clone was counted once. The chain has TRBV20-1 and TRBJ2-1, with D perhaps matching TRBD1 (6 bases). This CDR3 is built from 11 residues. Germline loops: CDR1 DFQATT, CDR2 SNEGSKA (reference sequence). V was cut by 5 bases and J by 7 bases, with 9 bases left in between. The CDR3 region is CSALTGNEQFF. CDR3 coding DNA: TGCAGTGCTCTTACAGGGAATGAGCAGTTCTTC.

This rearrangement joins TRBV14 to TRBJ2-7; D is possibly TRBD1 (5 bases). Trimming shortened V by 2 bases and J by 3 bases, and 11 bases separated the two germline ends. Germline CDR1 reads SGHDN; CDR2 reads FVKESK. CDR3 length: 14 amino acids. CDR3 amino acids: CASSQYGHGYEQYF. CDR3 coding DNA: TGTGCCAGCAGCCAATACGGACACGGCTACGAGCAGTACTTC. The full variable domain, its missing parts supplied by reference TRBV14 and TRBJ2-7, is EAGVTQFPSHSVIEKGQTVTLRCDPISGHDNLYWYRRVMGKEIKFLLHFVKESKQDESGMPNNRFLAERTGGTYSTLKVQPAELEDSGVYFCASSQYGHGYEQYFGPGTRLTVT.

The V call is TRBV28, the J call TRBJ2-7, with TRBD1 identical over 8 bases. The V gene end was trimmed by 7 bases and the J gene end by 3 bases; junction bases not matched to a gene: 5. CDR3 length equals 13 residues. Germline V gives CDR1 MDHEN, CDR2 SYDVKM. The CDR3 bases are TGTGCCAGCACCAGGGACAGGCGCTACGAGCAGTACTTC. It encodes CASTRDRRYEQYF.

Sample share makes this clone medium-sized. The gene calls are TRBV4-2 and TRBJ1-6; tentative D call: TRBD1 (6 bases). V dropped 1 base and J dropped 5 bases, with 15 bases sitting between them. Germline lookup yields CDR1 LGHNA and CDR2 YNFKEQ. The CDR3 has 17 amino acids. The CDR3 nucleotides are TGTGCCAGCAGCCAAGCCCTCTCCCCAGGGGATAATTCACCCCTCCACTTT. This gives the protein CASSQALSPGDNSPLHF.

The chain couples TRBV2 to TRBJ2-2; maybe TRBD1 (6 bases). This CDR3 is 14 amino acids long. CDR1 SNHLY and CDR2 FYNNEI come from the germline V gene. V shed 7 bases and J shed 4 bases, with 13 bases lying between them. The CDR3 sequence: CASMKGQATGELFF. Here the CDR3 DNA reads TGTGCCAGCATGAAGGGACAAGCCACCGGGGAGCTGTTTTTT.

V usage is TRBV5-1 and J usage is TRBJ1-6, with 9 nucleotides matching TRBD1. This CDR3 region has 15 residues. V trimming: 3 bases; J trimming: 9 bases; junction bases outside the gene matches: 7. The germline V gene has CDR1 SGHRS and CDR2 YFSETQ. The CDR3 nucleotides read TGCGCCAGCAGCTCTACCGGGACAGGGACTTCACCCCTCCACTTT. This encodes CASSSTGTGTSPLHF.

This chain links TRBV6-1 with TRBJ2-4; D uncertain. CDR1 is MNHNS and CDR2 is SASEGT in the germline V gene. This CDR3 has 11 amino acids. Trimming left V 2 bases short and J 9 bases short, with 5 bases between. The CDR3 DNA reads TGTGCCAGCAGTGAATCTCCCATTCAGTACTTC. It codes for CASSESPIQYF.